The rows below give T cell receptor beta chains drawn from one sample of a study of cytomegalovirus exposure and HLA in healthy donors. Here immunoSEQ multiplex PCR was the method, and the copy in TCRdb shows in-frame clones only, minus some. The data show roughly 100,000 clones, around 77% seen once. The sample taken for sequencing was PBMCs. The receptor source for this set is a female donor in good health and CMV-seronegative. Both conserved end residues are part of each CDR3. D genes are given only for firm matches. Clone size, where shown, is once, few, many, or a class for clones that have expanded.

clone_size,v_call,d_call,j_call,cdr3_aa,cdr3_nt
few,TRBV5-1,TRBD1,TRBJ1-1,CASSLGQMNEAFF,TGCGCCAGCAGTTTGGGACAGATGAATGAAGCTTTCTTT
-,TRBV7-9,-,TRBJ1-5,CASSLAASSNQPQHF,TGTGCCAGCAGCTTAGCGGCAAGTAGCAATCAGCCCCAGCATTTT
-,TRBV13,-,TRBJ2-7,CASSFTLVYEQYF,TGTGCCAGCAGCTTCACTCTCGTCTACGAGCAGTACTTC
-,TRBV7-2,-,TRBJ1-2,CASSSWGGLDGYTF,TGTGCCAGCAGCTCCTGGGGGGGTCTCGATGGCTACACCTTC
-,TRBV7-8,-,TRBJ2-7,CASSLAQGYEQYF,TGTGCCAGCAGCTTAGCTCAGGGGTACGAGCAGTACTTC
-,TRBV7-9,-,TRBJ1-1,CASSSPSRLLLEAFF,TGTGCCAGCAGCTCCCCCTCCAGATTGCTGCTTGAAGCTTTCTTT
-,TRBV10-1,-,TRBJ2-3,CASRDSDTDTQYF,TGCGCCAGCCGCGACTCTGACACAGATACGCAGTATTTT
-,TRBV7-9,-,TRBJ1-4,CASSLVQQNEKLFF,TGTGCCAGCAGCTTAGTTCAACAGAATGAAAAACTGTTTTTT
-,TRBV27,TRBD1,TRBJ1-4,CASSGQGAIESEKLFF,TGTGCCAGCAGTGGACAGGGGGCCATCGAAAGCGAAAAACTGTTTTTT
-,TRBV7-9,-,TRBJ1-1,CSSGNRATEAFF,TGTTCCAGCGGAAACAGGGCCACTGAAGCTTTCTTT
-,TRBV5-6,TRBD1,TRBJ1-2,CASSLAPDREDYGYTF,TGTGCCAGCAGCCTGGCTCCCGACAGGGAGGACTATGGCTACACCTTC
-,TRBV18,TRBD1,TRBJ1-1,CASSPGQGTEAFF,TGTGCCAGCTCACCAGGACAGGGCACTGAAGCTTTCTTT
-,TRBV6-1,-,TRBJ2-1,CAGGWGPSSYNEQFF,TGTGCCGGCGGATGGGGGCCAAGCTCCTACAATGAGCAGTTCTTC
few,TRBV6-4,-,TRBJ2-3,CASSGGVTDTQYF,TGTGCCAGCAGTGGGGGGGTGACAGATACGCAGTATTTT
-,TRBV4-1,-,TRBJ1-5,CASSPRDEYSNQPQHF,TGCGCCAGCAGCCCGCGGGACGAATATAGCAATCAGCCCCAGCATTTT
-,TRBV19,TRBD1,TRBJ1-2,CASSIAPLGQGAGYTF,TGTGCCAGTAGTATAGCTCCTCTTGGACAGGGGGCTGGCTACACCTTC